What follows describes a single T cell receptor (beta chain). The sample belongs to a study of cytomegalovirus exposure and HLA in healthy donors. Study-level information: Most genotyped donors, approximately 77% of around 370, had Caucasian-associated genetic ancestry.

Trimming removed 5 bases from V and 7 bases from J; junction bases left unmatched: 8. Germline V gives CDR1 SGHDT, CDR2 YYEEEE. This CDR3 is 15 amino acids long. The study ran its PCR with 60 Vbeta and 13 Jbeta primers. TCRdb's table, derived via immunoSEQ multiplex PCR, lists solely in-frame clones and lacks some. Found here are 150,000 to 200,000 clones, around four fifths of them singletons; the top ten hold about 3.1%. What was sequenced was PBMCs. The sequence was obtained from a female donor in good health and CMV-seronegative. The rearrangement joins TRBV5-6 to TRBJ2-1; TRBD2 agrees at 11 bases. The CDR3 DNA sequence: TGTGCCAGCAGTTTACTAGCGGGAGTGAAGAATGAGCAGTTCTTC. Protein sequence: CASSLLAGVKNEQFF.